The entry that follows covers one T cell receptor beta chain sequence. The antigen is unknown. The V and J ends lost 9 bases and 4 bases, in that order; junction bases with no gene match: 7. Germline CDR1 and CDR2: SEHNR and FQNEAQ (reference sequence). There are 14 residues in the CDR3. PCR amplification relied on 60 Vbeta primers (plus 13 Jbeta primers). Using immunoSEQ multiplex PCR, the repertoire was profiled, and TCRdb retains in-frame clones only, with some absent. The repertoire holds 95,000 or so clones, with under 90% as singletons. This specimen belongs to a study of cytomegalovirus exposure and HLA in healthy donors. Study results and limitations: More clonal expansion characterized HLA-associated TCR beta chains than equally common others in a later analysis.

The source material was PBMCs. V gene TRBV7-9 combines with J gene TRBJ2-1; 9 bases align to TRBD2. This clonotype originated in a woman aged 70-85 years in good health and CMV-seropositive. Here the CDR3 DNA reads TGTGCCAGTAATAGCGGGAGCTTGTACAATGAGCAGTTCTTC. This codes for CASNSGSLYNEQFF.